These 12 T cell receptor beta chains originate from one sample sequenced in a study of regulatory T cells in long-lasting Graves disease (dated by TCRdb to about 2021). Libraries were made using multiplex PCR. Sequencing instrument: Illumina HiSeq 4000. TCR beta libraries were built with iRepertoire HTBI primers and Arm-PCR amplification of CDR3 regions. The raw public data were reprocessed by TCRdb itself: fastp quality trimming at Q25, MiXCR clonotype calling, in-frame beta chains only. Under each unique CDR3 protein, matching rows form one entry showing the most common genes and DNA. The sample includes about 400,000 distinct CDR3 sequences, with less than 25% observed a single time. Of the sample, 20% to 25% is held by the ten largest clones. The time point tag for this specimen amounts to: persistent/refractory GD, antithyroid drugs over 5 years with positive TRAb. RNA was extracted from PBMCs in TRIzol for both TCR sequencing and RNA sequencing.

The sequencing used peripheral blood mononuclear cells (PBMCs), collected when the disease was refractory, from a patient treated with antithyroid drugs. The receptors shown here come from a female donor with Graves disease.

Of note for this clonotype: A much larger clone lies a single base off, so this may be a read error. The conserved phenylalanine or tryptophan is not found at the CDR3 terminus, so this likely reflects a read error. V is TRBV12-3 or TRBV12-4 and J is TRBJ2-7; D is perhaps TRBD1 (6 bases). V was cut by 7 bases and J by 2 bases, with 18 bases left in between. The CDR3 is made up of 15 amino acids. The CDR3 loop is CASTPGQPGTYEQYL. CDR3 nucleotides: TGTGCCAGCACCCCTGGACAGCCAGGTACCTACGAGCAGTACCTC.

This clonotype was counted only a few times. V is TRBV6-2 or TRBV6-3 and J is TRBJ2-4, with 8 bases aligning to TRBD1. Germline V gene data show CDR1 as MNHEY and CDR2 as SVGEGT. V gave up 4 bases and J gave up 1 base; unmatched junction bases: 3. This CDR3 comprises 15 residues. The CDR3 DNA sequence: TGTGCCAGCAGTTGGACAGGGTTGGCCAAAAACATTCAGTACTTC. Amino acid sequence: CASSWTGLAKNIQYF.

V usage is TRBV7-6 and J usage is TRBJ2-7; the D gene is possibly TRBD1 (6 bases). V was trimmed by 5 bases and J by 3 bases, leaving 14 bases between them. The length of the CDR3 is 14 residues. Germline V gives CDR1 SGHVS, CDR2 FNYEAQ. The CDR3 reads CASSPRRGGYEQYF. DNA of the CDR3: TGTGCCAGCAGCCCCAGGAGAGGGGGCTACGAGCAGTACTTC.

The table lists this clonotype with many counts. V and J are TRBV28 and TRBJ2-5, with 9 bases that match TRBD2. Germline V gives CDR1 MDHEN, CDR2 SYDVKM. This CDR3 contains 14 residues. After removal of 10 bases from V and 6 bases from J, the junction contained 12 bases not matched to a gene. Here the CDR3 reads CATLRRGTSQTQYF. The CDR3 bases are TGTGCCACCCTCAGGCGGGGGACTAGCCAGACCCAGTACTTC. The full variable domain, its missing parts supplied by reference TRBV28 and TRBJ2-5, is DVKVTQSSRYLVKRTGEKVFLECVQDMDHENMFWYRQDPGLGLRLIYFSYDVKMKEKGDIPEGYSVSREKKERFSLILESASTNQTSMYLCATLRRGTSQTQYFGPGTRLLVL.

The chain has TRBV30 and TRBJ2-5; D is possibly TRBD1 (6 bases). The CDR3 sequence is 15 residues long. CDR1 and CDR2 (germline): GTSNPN, SVGIG (reference sequence). V gave up 2 bases and J gave up 1 base, with 14 bases separating them. CDR3 protein: CAWSHPGQFQETQYF. In DNA form, the CDR3 reads TGTGCCTGGAGTCACCCAGGACAGTTCCAAGAGACCCAGTACTTC.

This clonotype was observed at least ten times. The CDR3 DNA sequence: TGTGCCAGCATTCCGGGACAGGGGATGGTTGAAGCTTTCTTT. This encodes CASIPGQGMVEAFF. The rearrangement uses TRBV6-1 and TRBJ1-1; 10 nucleotides align to TRBD1. After removal of 7 bases from V and 7 bases from J, the junction contained 9 bases not matched to a gene. Germline CDR1 MNHNS, CDR2 SASEGT. This CDR3 has 14 residues.

The chain joins TRBV5-5 to TRBJ1-6; perhaps TRBD1 as D (6 bases). The CDR3 is 16 amino acids. Trimming stripped 4 bases from V and 0 bases from J, with 11 bases between. Germline V gene sequence: CDR1 SGHKS, CDR2 YYEKEE (reference sequence). The chain's CDR3 is CASSLTGSSYNSPLHF. CDR3 nucleotides: TGTGCCAGCAGCCTAACAGGGAGCTCCTATAATTCACCCCTCCACTTT.

The rearrangement uses TRBV15 and TRBJ1-1; the match to TRBD1 covers 10 bases. CDR3 length: 14 residues. J lost 1 base, V lost 9 bases, and 5 bases had no gene match. CDR1 and CDR2 from the germline V gene are LNHNV and YYDKDF (reference sequence). CDR3 in amino acids: CATSGQGKNTEAFF. As DNA, the CDR3 is TGTGCCACTTCGGGACAGGGGAAGAACACTGAAGCTTTCTTT.

In this sample, this clonotype turned up many times. The V gene is TRBV30, the J gene TRBJ1-2; D may be TRBD1 (5 bases). Germline loops: CDR1 GTSNPN, CDR2 SVGIG (reference sequence). The V end was cut by 2 bases, the J end by 7 bases, with 11 bases between. This CDR3 has 12 amino acids. CDR3 amino acids: CAWSLGVGGYTF. For the CDR3, the DNA is TGTGCCTGGAGTTTAGGGGTTGGTGGCTACACCTTC.

This chain links TRBV27 with TRBJ2-7; the match to TRBD1 covers 7 bases. The CDR3 spans 14 residues. Germline assignment: CDR1 MNHEY and CDR2 SMNVEV (reference sequence). V shed 6 bases and J 0 bases; nucleotides not matched to a gene: 5. The CDR3 sequence is CASSTTGTSYEQYF. Here the CDR3 DNA reads TGTGCCAGCAGCACGACAGGGACCTCCTACGAGCAGTACTTC.

The V gene is TRBV5-1, the J gene TRBJ2-7; D is ambiguous. This CDR3 comprises 14 residues. CDR1 SGHRS and CDR2 YFSETQ come from the germline V gene. Trimming took 0 bases from V and 4 from J, leaving 11 bases between them. The CDR3 DNA reads as TGCGCCAGCAGCTTGGGTGACATCTTGTACGAGCAGTACTTC. Protein sequence: CASSLGDILYEQYF.

As regards this clonotype: Sequence at one end of the junction differs from germline and may be a read error. V is TRBV28 and J is TRBJ2-3; the D call may be TRBD1 or TRBD2 (6 bases each). The CDR3 is 18 amino acids. CDR1 MDHEN and CDR2 SYDVKM come from the germline V gene. This CDR3 is CASSPLRGGTSFTNTQYF. As DNA, the CDR3 is TGTGCCAGCAGTCCCCTGAGAGGGGGGACGTCTTTCACAAATACGCAGTATTTT.